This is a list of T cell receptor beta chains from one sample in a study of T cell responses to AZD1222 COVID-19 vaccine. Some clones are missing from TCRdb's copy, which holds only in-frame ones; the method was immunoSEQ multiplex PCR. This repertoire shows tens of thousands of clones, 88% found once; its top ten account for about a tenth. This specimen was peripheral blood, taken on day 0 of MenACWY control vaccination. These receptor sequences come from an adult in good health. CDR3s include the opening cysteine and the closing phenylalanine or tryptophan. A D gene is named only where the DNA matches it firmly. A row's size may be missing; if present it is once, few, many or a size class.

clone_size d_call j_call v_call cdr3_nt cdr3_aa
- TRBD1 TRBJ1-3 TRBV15 TGTGCCACCCAGGGACAGGCTTCAGGAAACACCATATATTTT CATQGQASGNTIYF
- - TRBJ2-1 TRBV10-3 TGTGCCATCAGTGACAGGGGCTCAGGTGAGCAGTTCTTC CAISDRGSGEQFF
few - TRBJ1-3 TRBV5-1 TGCGCCAGCAATTTAGGCGGATCCTCCAGCTCTGGAAACACCATATATTTT CASNLGGSSSSGNTIYF
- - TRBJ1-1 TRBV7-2 TGTGCCAGCAGCCCTAGTTCAATTGTTGAAGCTTTCTTT CASSPSSIVEAFF
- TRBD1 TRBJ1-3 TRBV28 TGTGCCAGCAGTTCGCCGGGACAGGGTGGAAGAAACACCATATATTTT CASSSPGQGGRNTIYF
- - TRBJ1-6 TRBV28 TGTGCCACAGGTCCCCATAATTCACCCCTCCACTTT CATGPHNSPLHF
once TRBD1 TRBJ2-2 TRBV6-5 TGTGCCAGCCGGGACAGCTCGAACACCGGGGAGCTGTTTTTT CASRDSSNTGELFF
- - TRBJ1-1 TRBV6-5 TGTGCCAGCAGTCTTTGGGGGGACACTGAAGCTTTCTTT CASSLWGDTEAFF
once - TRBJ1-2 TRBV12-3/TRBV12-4 TGTGCCAGCAGCCTTGGGGGAAACTATGGCTACACCTTC CASSLGGNYGYTF
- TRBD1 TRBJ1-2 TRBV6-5 TGTGCCAGCAGAAAGACAGGGTTTAACTATGGCTACACCTTC CASRKTGFNYGYTF